This TCR beta chain comes out of a study of cytomegalovirus exposure and HLA in healthy donors. V lost 6 bases, J lost 6 bases, and 6 bases stayed unmatched. The CDR3 is 13 amino acids. CDR1 is SNHLY, CDR2 FYNNEI, per germline. The PCR employed 60 Vbeta primers together with 13 Jbeta primers. Data came from immunoSEQ multiplex PCR; TCRdb stores just in-frame clones and leaves some out. Of under 150,000 clones listed, 60% to 80% are singletons. The V and J genes are TRBV2 and TRBJ1-2; 8 bases match TRBD1. Sequenced input: PBMCs. This clonotype originated in a woman in her twenties or thirties in good health and CMV-seronegative. The CDR3 DNA reads TGTGCCAGCAGGCAGGACAGGGACCATGGCTACACCTTC. It encodes CASRQDRDHGYTF.